Below, 13 T cell receptor beta chains from the same sample are listed, as sequenced in a study of cytotoxic CD8 clonotypes in ibrutinib-treated CLL. Sequencing used immunoSEQ multiplex PCR; TCRdb keeps in-frame clones, though not all of them. The table lists approximately 320,000 clones, about 61% of them singletons. The specimen was PBMCs, collected after 36 months of ibrutinib treatment. These receptors all stem from a human donor with chronic lymphocytic leukemia.

This clone was counted once. This chain uses TRBV29-1 with TRBJ2-1, with unresolved D. There are 14 residues in the CDR3. Germline V gives CDR1 SQVTM, CDR2 ANQGSEA. Trimming cost V 6 bases and J 7 bases, with 19 bases left between them. CDR3 nucleotide sequence: TGCAGCGTAGGCCCCAGCAGGAGTAGGAATGAGCAGTTCTTC. Translation gives CSVGPSRSRNEQFF.

This clone was counted a single time. The chain recombines TRBV4-3 with TRBJ2-7; maybe TRBD1 (5 bases). Trimming removed 0 bases at V and 0 bases at J, with 9 bases between. The CDR3 length is 15 residues. In germline, CDR1 is LGHNA, CDR2 YSLEER. CDR3 sequence: CASSQEQASSYEQYF. In DNA, the CDR3 is TGCGCCAGCAGCCAAGAACAGGCCAGCTCCTACGAGCAGTACTTC.

This clone was seen only a few times. This chain links TRBV20-1 with TRBJ1-1, with a tentative D call TRBD1 (5 bases). In germline, CDR1 is DFQATT, CDR2 SNEGSKA (reference sequence). This CDR3 comprises 10 residues. V lost 5 bases and J lost 9, with 10 bases in between. The chain's CDR3 is CSARREQAFF. In nucleotides, the CDR3 is TGCAGTGCTCGCAGGGAACAAGCTTTCTTT.

This clone was seen a few times. The V gene is TRBV2, the J gene TRBJ2-5; possibly TRBD1 for D (6 bases). The V end lost 3 bases, the J end lost 6 bases, and 14 bases lay between the germline ends. CDR3 length: 14 residues. Germline V gives CDR1 SNHLY, CDR2 FYNNEI. The CDR3 DNA sequence: TGTGCCAGCAGTGAGTTGGGACACTTGAAGACCCAGTACTTC. This sequence encodes CASSELGHLKTQYF.

This clone was seen a few times. The V call is TRBV6-6, the J call TRBJ2-7; D possibly corresponds to TRBD1 (5 bases). The CDR3 has 13 amino acids. Trimming removed 5 bases from V and 3 bases from J, with 11 bases in between. Germline lookup yields CDR1 MNHNY and CDR2 SVGAGI (reference sequence). Here the CDR3 DNA reads TGTGCCAGCAGTACCAGGGTTAACTACGAGCAGTACTTC. It specifies CASSTRVNYEQYF.

The chain carries TRBV6-5 and TRBJ2-5; 7 bases fit TRBD1. CDR3 size: 14 residues. Losses at the gene ends were 5 bases for V and 1 base for J; bases not matched to a gene: 4. The V gene's germline CDR1 is MNHEY and CDR2 SVGAGI. The CDR3 coding sequence is TGTGCCAGCAGTCCGGGACAGCGCCAAGAGACCCAGTACTTC. This sequence encodes CASSPGQRQETQYF.

The genes are TRBV29-1 and TRBJ1-2, with 11 bases matching TRBD1. With 5 bases clipped from V and 7 bases from J, the junction kept 3 bases outside the gene matches. Germline-derived CDR1 and CDR2 are SQVTM and ANQGSEA. This CDR3 comprises 12 residues. CDR3 sequence: CSVRTGGGGYTF. The CDR3, as DNA: TGCAGCGTTAGGACAGGGGGCGGTGGCTACACCTTC. The entire variable domain, with the rest obtained from reference TRBV29-1 and TRBJ1-2, is as follows: SAVISQKPSRDICQRGTSLTIQCQVDSQVTMMFWYRQQPGQSLTLIATANQGSEATYESGFVIDKFPISRPNLTFSTLTVSNMSPEDSSIYLCSVRTGGGGYTFGSGTRLTVV.

The chain carries TRBV29-1 and TRBJ1-2, with 7 bases lining up with TRBD1. V shed 7 bases, J shed 6 bases, and the junction held 11 bases outside the gene matches. The germline gives CDR1 SQVTM, CDR2 ANQGSEA. The CDR3 length is 13 residues. The CDR3, as DNA: TGCAGCGCCCGAAGGGCGACAGGGAATGGCTACACCTTC. Translated, it gives CSARRATGNGYTF. Full variable domain (rest looked up from reference TRBV29-1 and TRBJ1-2): SAVISQKPSRDICQRGTSLTIQCQVDSQVTMMFWYRQQPGQSLTLIATANQGSEATYESGFVIDKFPISRPNLTFSTLTVSNMSPEDSSIYLCSARRATGNGYTFGSGTRLTVV.

The chain is built from TRBV7-2 and TRBJ2-5; D could derive from TRBD1 or TRBD2 (6 bases each). This CDR3 is 14 amino acids long. Per the germline V gene, CDR1 is SGHTA and CDR2 is FQGNSA. The V end was cut by 5 bases, the J end by 5 bases, with 15 bases between. The CDR3 DNA reads TGTGCCAGCAGCCAAGATCGGGGGCTTGAGACCCAGTACTTC. It codes for CASSQDRGLETQYF.

This clone was picked up many times. V and J are TRBV9 and TRBJ2-7, with 8 bases identical to TRBD2. The CDR3 has 15 amino acids. J lost 2 bases, V lost 4 bases, and 8 bases had no gene match. The germline V gene encodes CDR1 SGDLS and CDR2 YYNGEE. In nucleotides, the CDR3 is TGTGCCAGCAGCCCCGGGGGGGTAGGCGCCTACGAGCAGTACTTC. This sequence encodes CASSPGGVGAYEQYF.

A few counts support this clone. The sample holds other DNA sequences that translate to the same CDR3. The chain couples TRBV7-2 to TRBJ2-3, with D perhaps matching TRBD2 (5 bases). Trimming left V 4 bases short and J 5 bases short, with 7 bases between. Germline CDR1 SGHTA, CDR2 FQGNSA. This CDR3 is built from 12 residues. The DNA for the CDR3 is TGTGCCAGCAGCTCTAGCTTAGATACGCAGTATTTT. This codes for CASSSSLDTQYF.

The V and J genes are TRBV12-5 and TRBJ2-7, with TRBD2 identical over 14 bases. Germline V gene data show CDR1 as LGHNT and CDR2 as FRNRAP. The V gene end was trimmed by 5 bases and the J gene end by 0 bases; junction bases not matched to a gene: 6. This CDR3 spans 17 amino acids. In nucleotides, the CDR3 is TGTGCTAGTGGTCGGACTAGCGGGGGGTCCTACTCCTACGAGCAGTACTTC. As protein: CASGRTSGGSYSYEQYF.

This clone was seen once. V gene TRBV21-1 combines with J gene TRBJ2-2; TRBD1 is taken as the D call from the table, unchecked against the DNA. TRBV21-1 is assigned pseudogene status. This CDR3 region has 13 residues. The CDR3 bases are TGTGCCAGCAGCAATGGGACAGGGGACGAGCTGTTTTTT. It codes for CASSNGTGDELFF.